The TCR beta chain described here comes from a study of sequential checkpoint blockade in melanoma. About the study: Maintenance nivolumab came after either treatment sequence.

Specified treatment: randomized to nivolumab then ipilimumab (arm A) or the reverse (arm B). TCRdb's copy holds only in-frame clones and misses some; the assay was immunoSEQ multiplex PCR. The sample contains over 15,000 clones, about 86% of which appear only once. This clonotype was obtained from a human donor with melanoma. The sequences come from CD8+ T cells sorted from blood (inferred from file names), collected from a patient given nivolumab and ipilimumab in sequence.

CDR3 region: CASSVAGTGASEQYF. For the CDR3, the DNA is TGTGCCAGCAGCGTAGCAGGGACAGGGGCGAGCGAGCAGTACTTC. J is TRBJ2-7 and V is TRBV9, with TRBD1 matching 10 bases. The CDR3 has 15 residues. Germline V gene data show CDR1 as SGDLS and CDR2 as YYNGEE. V lost 0 bases, J lost 6 bases, and 6 bases stayed unmatched.